This paragraph reports one T cell receptor (beta chain). The antigen is undetermined. This entry belongs to a study of T cell responses to AZD1222 COVID-19 vaccine. Study-level information: Second-dose timings of about 4 or about 12 weeks were pooled. Study-wide results and caveats: The donor cohort was predominantly white British with a female majority, and clonal diversity may have been underestimated. Among spike-specific TCRs, nearly half reportedly target unmutated variant regions.

This CDR3 spans 15 amino acids. Trimming cost V 3 bases and J 5 bases; bases outside gene matches: 7. Germline loops: CDR1 SGHNT, CDR2 YYREEE (reference sequence). Here immunoSEQ multiplex PCR was the method, and the copy in TCRdb shows in-frame clones only, minus some. The table lists some 150,000 clones, under 95% of them singletons, with around 1.9% in the top ten. The TCR comes from an adult in good health. This chain joins TRBV5-4 and TRBJ2-1; 8 bases are shared with TRBD2. The specimen was peripheral blood, collected on day 0 of AZD1222 vaccination. Here the CDR3 reads CASSSATSANNEQFF. CDR3 DNA sequence: TGTGCCAGCAGCTCCGCGACTAGCGCGAACAATGAGCAGTTCTTC.